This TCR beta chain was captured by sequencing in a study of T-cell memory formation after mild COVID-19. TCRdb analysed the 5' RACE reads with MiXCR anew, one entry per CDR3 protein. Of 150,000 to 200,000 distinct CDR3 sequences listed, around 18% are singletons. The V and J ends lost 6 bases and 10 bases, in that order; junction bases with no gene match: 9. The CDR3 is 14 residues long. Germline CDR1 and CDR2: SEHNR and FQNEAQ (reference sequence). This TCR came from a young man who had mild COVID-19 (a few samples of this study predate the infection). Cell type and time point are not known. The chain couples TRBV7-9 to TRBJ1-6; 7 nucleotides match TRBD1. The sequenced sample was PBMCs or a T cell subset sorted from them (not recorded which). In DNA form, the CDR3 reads TGTGCCAGCAGTAGCAGAGGGGGCGGATCACCCCTCCACTTT. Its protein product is CASSSRGGGSPLHF.